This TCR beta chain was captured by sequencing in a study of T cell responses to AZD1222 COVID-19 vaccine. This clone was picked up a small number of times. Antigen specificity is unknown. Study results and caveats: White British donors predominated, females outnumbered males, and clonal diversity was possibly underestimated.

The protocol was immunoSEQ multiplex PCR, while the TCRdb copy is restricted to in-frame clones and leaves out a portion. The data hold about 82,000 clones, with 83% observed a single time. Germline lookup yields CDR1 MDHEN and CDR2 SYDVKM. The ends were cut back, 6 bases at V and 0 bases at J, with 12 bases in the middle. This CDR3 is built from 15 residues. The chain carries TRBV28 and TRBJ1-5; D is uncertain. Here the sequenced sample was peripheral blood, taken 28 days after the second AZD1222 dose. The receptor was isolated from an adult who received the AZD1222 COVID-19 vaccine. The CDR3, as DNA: TGTGCCAGCAGCCGTACCGGGTCTAGCAATCAGCCCCAGCATTTT. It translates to CASSRTGSSNQPQHF. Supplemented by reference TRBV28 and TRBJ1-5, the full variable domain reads DVKVTQSSRYLVKRTGEKVFLECVQDMDHENMFWYRQDPGLGLRLIYFSYDVKMKEKGDIPEGYSVSREKKERFSLILESASTNQTSMYLCASSRTGSSNQPQHFGDGTRLSIL.